The present T cell receptor beta chain was sequenced within a study of blood T cell repertoires in COVID-19. Overall study context: Sample material is recorded as cDNA or gDNA derived from T cells, B-cell-depleted T cells, or PBMCs.

How the authors handled the data: Cell counts per sample came from amplifying reference gene primers. The protocol was immunoSEQ multiplex PCR, while the TCRdb copy is restricted to in-frame clones and leaves out a portion. V and J calls and clone size follow that table, whereas D and trimming were derived from the DNA. The top ten clones hold about 0.66% of a sample with more than 150,000 clones, around 91% of them seen once. V shed 1 base, J shed 5 bases, and the junction held 3 bases outside the gene matches. The CDR3 is 15 residues long. Germline V CDR1 and CDR2: SGDLS, YYNGEE. V is TRBV9 and J is TRBJ2-2, with 9 bases lining up with TRBD1. The clonotype was recovered from a man aged 50 to 60 with acute or convalescent COVID-19. Input material: peripheral blood. CDR3 residues: CASSVSGTGTGELFF. The CDR3 bases are TGTGCCAGCAGCGTATCCGGGACAGGGACCGGGGAGCTGTTTTTT.